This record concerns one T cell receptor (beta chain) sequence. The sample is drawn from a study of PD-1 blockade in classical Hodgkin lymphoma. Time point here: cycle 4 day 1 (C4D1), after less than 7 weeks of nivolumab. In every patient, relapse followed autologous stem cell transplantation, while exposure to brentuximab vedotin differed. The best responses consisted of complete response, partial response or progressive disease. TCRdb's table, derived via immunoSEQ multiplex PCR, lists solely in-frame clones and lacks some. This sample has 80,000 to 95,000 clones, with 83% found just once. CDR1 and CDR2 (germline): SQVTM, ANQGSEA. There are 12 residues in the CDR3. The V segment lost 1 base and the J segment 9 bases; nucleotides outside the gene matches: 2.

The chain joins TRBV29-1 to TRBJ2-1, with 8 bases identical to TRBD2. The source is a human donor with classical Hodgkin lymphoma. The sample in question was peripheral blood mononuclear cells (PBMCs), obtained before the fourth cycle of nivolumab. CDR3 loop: CSVEVAGPEQFF. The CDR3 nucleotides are TGCAGCGTTGAAGTAGCGGGGCCTGAGCAGTTCTTC.